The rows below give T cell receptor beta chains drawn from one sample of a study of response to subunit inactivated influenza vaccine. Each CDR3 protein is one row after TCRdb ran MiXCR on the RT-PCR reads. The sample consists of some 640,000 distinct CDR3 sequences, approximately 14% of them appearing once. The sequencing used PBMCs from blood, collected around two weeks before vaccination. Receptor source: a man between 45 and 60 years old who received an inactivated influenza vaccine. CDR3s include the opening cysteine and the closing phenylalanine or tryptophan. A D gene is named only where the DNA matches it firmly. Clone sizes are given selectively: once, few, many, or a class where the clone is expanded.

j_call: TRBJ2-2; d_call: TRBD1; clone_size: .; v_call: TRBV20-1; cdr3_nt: TGCAGTGCTAGTAACACCGGGACAGGGATGATTATGAACACCGGGGAGCTGTTTTTT; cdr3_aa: CSASNTGTGMIMNTGELFF
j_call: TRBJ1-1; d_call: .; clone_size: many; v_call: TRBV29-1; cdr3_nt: TGCAGCGTTTTCAGTAACGCTGAAGCTTTCTTT; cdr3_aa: CSVFSNAEAFF
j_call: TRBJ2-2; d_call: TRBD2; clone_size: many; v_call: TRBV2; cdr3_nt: TGTGCCAGCCGGGGAGGGGACACCGGGGAGCTGTTTTTT; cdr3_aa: CASRGGDTGELFF
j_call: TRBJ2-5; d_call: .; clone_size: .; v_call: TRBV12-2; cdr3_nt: TGTGCAAGTCGCTGTATACACCAAGGGGAGGAAGAGACCCAGTACTTC; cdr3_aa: CASRCIHQGEEETQYF
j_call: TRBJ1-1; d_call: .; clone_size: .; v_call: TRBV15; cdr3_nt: TGTGCCACCAGCAGAGGAGGCAGGGCCATGAACACTGAAGCTTTCTTT; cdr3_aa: CATSRGGRAMNTEAFF
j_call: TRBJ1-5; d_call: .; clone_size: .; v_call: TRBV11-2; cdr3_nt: TGTGCCAGCAGCTTGGGGGGCAGAGGCAATCAGCCCCAGCATTTT; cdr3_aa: CASSLGGRGNQPQHF
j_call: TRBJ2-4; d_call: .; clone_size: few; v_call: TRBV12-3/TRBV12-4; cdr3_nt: TGTGCCAGCAGGAGGGGAGGAATTCAGTACTTC; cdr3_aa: CASRRGGIQYF
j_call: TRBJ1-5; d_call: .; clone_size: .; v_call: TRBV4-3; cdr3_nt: TGCGCCAGCAGCCAAGATGGAATCAATCAGCCCCAGCATTTT; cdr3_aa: CASSQDGINQPQHF
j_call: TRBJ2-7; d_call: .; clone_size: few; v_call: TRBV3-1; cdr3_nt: TGTGCCAGCGGTTATGGGACGAGGTGGGACGAGCAGTACTTC; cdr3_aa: CASGYGTRWDEQYF
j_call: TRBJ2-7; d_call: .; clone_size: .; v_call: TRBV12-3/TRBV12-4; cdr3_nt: TGTGCCAGCAAATCGGGGAGGGAGCAGTACTTC; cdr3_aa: CASKSGREQYF
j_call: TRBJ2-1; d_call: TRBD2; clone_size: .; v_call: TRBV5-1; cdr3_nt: TGCGCCAGCGGAACCTTAGCGGGAGGGGACAATGAGCAGTTCTTC; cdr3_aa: CASGTLAGGDNEQFF
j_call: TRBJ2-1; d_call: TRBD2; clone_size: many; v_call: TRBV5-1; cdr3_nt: TGCGCCAGCAGCCCAGGACTAGCCCTTAGGAGCTCCTACAATGAGCAGTTCTTC; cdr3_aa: CASSPGLALRSSYNEQFF
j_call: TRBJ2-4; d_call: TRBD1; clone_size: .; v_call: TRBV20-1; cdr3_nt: TGCAGTGCTAGAGCCGGGACAGGGGAAAACATTCAGTACTTC; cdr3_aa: CSARAGTGENIQYF
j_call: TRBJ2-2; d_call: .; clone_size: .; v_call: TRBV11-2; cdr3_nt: TGTGCCAGCAGCTTGCCGTGGACAGACGTTAAAACACCGCGAGACACCGGGGAGCTGTTTTTT; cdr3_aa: CASSLPWTDVKTPRDTGELFF
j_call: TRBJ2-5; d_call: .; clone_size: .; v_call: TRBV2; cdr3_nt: TGTGCCAGCAGTGAGCCCCGGGAGACCCAGTACTTC; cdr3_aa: CASSEPRETQYF
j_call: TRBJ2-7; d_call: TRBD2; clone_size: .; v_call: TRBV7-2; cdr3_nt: TGTGCCAGCTCCCTTGGGGCTAGCGGGAGCGGCTTGGACGAGCAGTACTTC; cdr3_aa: CASSLGASGSGLDEQYF
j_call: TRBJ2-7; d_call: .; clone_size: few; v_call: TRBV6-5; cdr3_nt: TGTGCCAGCAGTTACCTGGACGGTGGTTACGAGCAGTACTTC; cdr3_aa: CASSYLDGGYEQYF
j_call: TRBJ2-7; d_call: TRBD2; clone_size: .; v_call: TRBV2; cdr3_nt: TGTGCCAGCAGTGTAACAACTAGCGGGGCCTACGAGCAGTACTTC; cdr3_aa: CASSVTTSGAYEQYF
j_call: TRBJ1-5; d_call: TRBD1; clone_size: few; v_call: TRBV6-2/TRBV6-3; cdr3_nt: TGTGCCAGCAGTTACTATCAGGGGGCTAATCAGCCCCAGCATTTT; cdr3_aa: CASSYYQGANQPQHF
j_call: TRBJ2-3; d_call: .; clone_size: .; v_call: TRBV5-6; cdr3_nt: TGTGCCAGCAGCTTGTGGACACGACGCACAGATACGCAGTATTTT; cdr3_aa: CASSLWTRRTDTQYF
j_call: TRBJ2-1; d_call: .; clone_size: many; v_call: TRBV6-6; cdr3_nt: TGTGCCAGCAGCCCCGCGCTCCGGGAGCAGTTCTTC; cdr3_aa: CASSPALREQFF
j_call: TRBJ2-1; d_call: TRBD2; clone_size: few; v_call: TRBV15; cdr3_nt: TGTGCCACCAGCGGAGCGGGGGTGTACAATGAGCAGTTCTTC; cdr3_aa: CATSGAGVYNEQFF
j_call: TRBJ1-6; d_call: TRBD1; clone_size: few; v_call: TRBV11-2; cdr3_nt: TGTGCCAGCAGCTTAACCGACAGGGGAGTCTCCTATAATTCACCCCTCCACTTT; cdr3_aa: CASSLTDRGVSYNSPLHF
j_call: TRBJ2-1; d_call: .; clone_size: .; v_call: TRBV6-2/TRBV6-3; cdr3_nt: TGTGCCAGCAGTTATCTTCTAGCTGGCAATGAGCAGTTCTTC; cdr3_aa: CASSYLLAGNEQFF
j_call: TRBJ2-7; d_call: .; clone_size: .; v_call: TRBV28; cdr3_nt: TGTGCCAGCAGTTTACCCGGGACACGAAGGCACGAGCAGTACTTC; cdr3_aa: CASSLPGTRRHEQYF
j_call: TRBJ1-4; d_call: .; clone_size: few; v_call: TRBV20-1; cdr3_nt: TGCAGTGCTAGATCCCCAGGGTCGGCTAATGAAAAACTGTTTTTT; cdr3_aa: CSARSPGSANEKLFF
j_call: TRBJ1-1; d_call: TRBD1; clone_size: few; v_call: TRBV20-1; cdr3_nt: TGCAGTGCGGGAGACAGGGGGACTGAAGCTTTCTTT; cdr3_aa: CSAGDRGTEAFF
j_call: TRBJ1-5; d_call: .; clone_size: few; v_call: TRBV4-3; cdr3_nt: TGCGCCAGCAGCCAAGATGCGGCGACCCCCGGGACATTGAATCAGCCCCAGCATTTT; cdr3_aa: CASSQDAATPGTLNQPQHF
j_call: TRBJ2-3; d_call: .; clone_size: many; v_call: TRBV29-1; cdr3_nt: TGCAGCGCAAACGGCGGCGCAAGGGCCTCAGATACGCAGTATTTT; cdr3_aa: CSANGGARASDTQYF
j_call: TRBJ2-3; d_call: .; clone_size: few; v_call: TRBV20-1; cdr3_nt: TGCAGTGCCCGAGCCAGAGATAGCACAGATACGCAGTATTTT; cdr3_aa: CSARARDSTDTQYF
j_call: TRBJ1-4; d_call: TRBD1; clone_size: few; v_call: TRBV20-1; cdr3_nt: TGCAGTGCTGGTGGGACAGCGAGTGATGAAAAACTGTTTTTT; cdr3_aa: CSAGGTASDEKLFF
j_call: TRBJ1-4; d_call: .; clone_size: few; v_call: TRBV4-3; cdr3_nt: TGCGCCAGCAGCCAAGATGGGGGGACAACTAATGAAAAACTGTTTTTT; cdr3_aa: CASSQDGGTTNEKLFF
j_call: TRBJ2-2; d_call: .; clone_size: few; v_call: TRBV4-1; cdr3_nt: TGCGCCAGCAGCCCCCCCCTAGCAGGGACCGGGGAGCTGTTTTTT; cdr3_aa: CASSPPLAGTGELFF
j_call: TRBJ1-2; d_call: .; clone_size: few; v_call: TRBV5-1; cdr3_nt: TGCGCCAGCAGGTCCGGGCTCTATGGCTACACCTTC; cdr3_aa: CASRSGLYGYTF
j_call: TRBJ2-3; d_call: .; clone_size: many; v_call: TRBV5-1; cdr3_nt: TGCGCCAGCAGCTTGGGTGGAGGTCGTACGCAGTATTTT; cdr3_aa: CASSLGGGRTQYF
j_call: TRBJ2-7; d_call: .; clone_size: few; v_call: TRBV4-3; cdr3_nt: TGCGCCAGCAGCCAATCCCGGACACACTCCTACGAGCAGTACTTC; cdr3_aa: CASSQSRTHSYEQYF
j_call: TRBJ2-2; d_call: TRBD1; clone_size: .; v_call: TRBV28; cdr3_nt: TGTGCCAGCAGGCCGGACAGGGGAGGGTTCGGGGAGCTGTTTTTT; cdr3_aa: CASRPDRGGFGELFF
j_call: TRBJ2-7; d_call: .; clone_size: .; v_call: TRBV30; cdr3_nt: TGTGCCTGGAATACAGAGAACGGAGCATACGAGCAGTACTTC; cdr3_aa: CAWNTENGAYEQYF
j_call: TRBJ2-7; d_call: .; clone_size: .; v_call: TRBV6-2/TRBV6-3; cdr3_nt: TGTGCCAGCAGTTACTCCCAAGGGGGTCCGACCCTCGAGCAGTACTTC; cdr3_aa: CASSYSQGGPTLEQYF
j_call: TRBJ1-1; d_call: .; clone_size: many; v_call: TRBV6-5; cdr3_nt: TGTGCCAGCAGTTACGGGACCGCGAACACTGAAGCTTTCTTT; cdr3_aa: CASSYGTANTEAFF
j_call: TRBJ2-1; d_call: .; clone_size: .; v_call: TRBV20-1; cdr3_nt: TGCAGTGCGGCGCCCAGGCCCTACAATGAGCAGTTCTTC; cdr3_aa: CSAAPRPYNEQFF
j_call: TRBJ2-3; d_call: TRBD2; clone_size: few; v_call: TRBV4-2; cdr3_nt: TGTGCCAGCAGACAAAGAGCGGGGAGCACAGATACGCAGTATTTT; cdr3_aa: CASRQRAGSTDTQYF
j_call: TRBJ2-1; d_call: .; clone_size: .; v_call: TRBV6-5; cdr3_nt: TGTGCCAGCAGTTACCAGGATAGCTCCTACAATGAGCAGTTCTTC; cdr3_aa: CASSYQDSSYNEQFF
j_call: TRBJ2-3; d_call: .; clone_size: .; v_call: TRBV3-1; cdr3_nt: TGTGCCAGCAGTCGACTACAGGGAACAGATACGCAGTATTTT; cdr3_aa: CASSRLQGTDTQYF
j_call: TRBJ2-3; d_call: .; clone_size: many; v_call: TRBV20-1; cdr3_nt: TGCAGTGCCGAAGGACTACCCATAAGCACAGATACGCAGTATTTT; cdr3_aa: CSAEGLPISTDTQYF
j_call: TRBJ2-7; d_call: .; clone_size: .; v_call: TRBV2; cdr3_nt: TGTGCCAGCAGTGAGCCGGGACCTCCGACCTACGAGCTGTACTTC; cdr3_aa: CASSEPGPPTYELYF
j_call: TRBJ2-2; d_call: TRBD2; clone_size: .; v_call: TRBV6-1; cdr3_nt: TGTGCCAGCAGCCCCGTAGTGGGGGGGACCGGGGAGCTGTTTTTT; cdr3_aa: CASSPVVGGTGELFF
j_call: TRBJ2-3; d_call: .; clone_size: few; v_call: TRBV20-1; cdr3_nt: TGCAGTGCTGAAAAGAGGGGGGGGGTTGGCACAGATACGCAGTATTTT; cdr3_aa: CSAEKRGGVGTDTQYF
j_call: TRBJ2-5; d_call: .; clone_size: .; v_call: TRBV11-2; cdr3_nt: TGTGCCAGCAGCCTACCTCTTCCAGAGACCCAGTACTTC; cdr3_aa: CASSLPLPETQYF
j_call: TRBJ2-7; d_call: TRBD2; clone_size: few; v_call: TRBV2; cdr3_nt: TGTGCCAGCAGTACACTAGCGGGAGGAAACTACGAGCAGTACTTC; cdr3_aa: CASSTLAGGNYEQYF
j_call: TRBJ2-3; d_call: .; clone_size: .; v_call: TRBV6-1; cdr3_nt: TGTGCCAGCAGGGACCTTAGCACAGATACGCAGTATTTT; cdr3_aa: CASRDLSTDTQYF
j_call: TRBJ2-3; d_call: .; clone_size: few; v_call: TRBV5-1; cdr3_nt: TGCGCCAGCAGCTGGAGGGCAGGGCAGGAGTACGATACGCAGTATTTT; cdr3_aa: CASSWRAGQEYDTQYF
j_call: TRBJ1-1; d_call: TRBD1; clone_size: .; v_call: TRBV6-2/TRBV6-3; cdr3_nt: TGTGCCAGCAGGGCGGGACAGCCGAACACTGAAGCTTTCTTT; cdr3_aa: CASRAGQPNTEAFF
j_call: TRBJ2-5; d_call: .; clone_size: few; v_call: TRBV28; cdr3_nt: TGTGCCAGCAGAGCCAGAAGAGAGACCCAGTACTTC; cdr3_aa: CASRARRETQYF
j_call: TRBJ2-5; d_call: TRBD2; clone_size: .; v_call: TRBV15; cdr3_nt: TGTGCCACCAGCAGAGCCCAGCGGGAGGGCCGAGAGACCCAGTACTTC; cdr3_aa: CATSRAQREGRETQYF
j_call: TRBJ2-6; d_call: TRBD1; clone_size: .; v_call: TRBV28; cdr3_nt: TGTGCCAGCAGTTTGACAGGGGCCAACTCTGGGGCCAACGTCCTGACTTTC; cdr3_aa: CASSLTGANSGANVLTF
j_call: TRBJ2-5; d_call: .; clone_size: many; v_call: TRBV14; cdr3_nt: TGTGCCAGCAGCCTTAGCGATGAGACCCAGTACTTC; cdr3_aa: CASSLSDETQYF
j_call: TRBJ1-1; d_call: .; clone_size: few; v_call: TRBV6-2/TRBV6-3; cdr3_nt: TGTGCCAGCGGGAGAGGCAGGGGAATAACGAACACTGAAGCTTTCTTT; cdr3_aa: CASGRGRGITNTEAFF
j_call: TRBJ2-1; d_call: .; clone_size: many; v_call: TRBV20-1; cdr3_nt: TGCAGTGGAGAGGCCCCGATGAATGAGCAGTTCTTC; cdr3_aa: CSGEAPMNEQFF